A selection of T cell receptor beta chains follows, all from one sample in a study of OX40 agonist ivuxolimab in advanced cancers. Sequenced by immunoSEQ multiplex PCR; TCRdb stores in-frame clones only, minus some. The sample carries under 70,000 clones, approximately 81% recorded once. The specimen comprised CD4+ or CD8+ T cells sorted from blood, sampled in a trial of the OX40 agonist ivuxolimab. These receptors all stem from an adult with an advanced solid tumor such as melanoma, head and neck, liver or kidney cancer. CDR3s include the opening cysteine and the closing phenylalanine or tryptophan. A D gene is named only where the DNA matches it firmly. For some rows the clone size is stated as once, few or many, or as a class when expanded; others skip it.

j_call clone_size d_call cdr3_length v_call cdr3_aa cdr3_nt
TRBJ1-5 NA TRBD1 15 TRBV7-9 CASSLEGQGGQPQHF TGTGCCAGCAGCTTAGAGGGTCAGGGGGGTCAGCCCCAGCATTTT
TRBJ1-1 NA NA 13 TRBV7-9 CASSPLADTEAFF TGTGCCAGCAGTCCGCTGGCCGACACCGAAGCTTTCTTT
TRBJ2-1 NA TRBD1 13 TRBV5-1 CASRGQGMNEQFF TGCGCCAGCAGGGGACAGGGGATGAATGAGCAGTTCTTC
TRBJ2-5 NA NA 12 TRBV5-1 CASSSNQETQYF TGCGCCAGCAGCTCAAACCAAGAGACCCAGTACTTC
TRBJ2-7 NA TRBD1 16 TRBV4-1 CASSQGPGQGPYEQYF TGCGCCAGCAGCCAAGGTCCGGGACAGGGTCCCTACGAGCAGTACTTC
TRBJ1-4 NA NA 12 TRBV28 CASSAGREKLFF TGTGCCAGCAGTGCAGGGCGCGAAAAACTGTTTTTT
TRBJ2-1 NA TRBD2 13 TRBV19 CASGGSSYNEQFF TGTGCCAGCGGGGGGAGCTCCTACAATGAGCAGTTCTTC
TRBJ2-5 once NA 14 TRBV6-6 CASSSRAGSETQYF TGTGCCAGCAGTTCCCGGGCAGGGTCAGAGACCCAGTACTTC
TRBJ2-1 NA TRBD1 16 TRBV6-4 CASSLMGQGSGNEQFF TGTGCCAGCAGCCTCATGGGACAGGGGTCTGGCAATGAGCAGTTCTTC
TRBJ2-5 NA NA 13 TRBV5-8 CASSNSLGETQYF TGTGCCAGCAGCAACTCGTTGGGAGAGACCCAGTACTTC
TRBJ2-2 NA NA 13 TRBV5-4 CASSSTNTGELFF TGTGCCAGCAGCTCGACCAACACCGGGGAGCTGTTTTTT
TRBJ2-7 NA NA 13 TRBV6-5 CASSYGILTEQYF TGTGCCAGCAGTTATGGGATACTGACGGAGCAGTACTTC
TRBJ2-5 NA NA 14 TRBV7-2 CASSPRPGEETQYF TGTGCCAGCAGCCCTCGGCCGGGTGAAGAGACCCAGTACTTC
TRBJ2-2 NA NA 14 TRBV4-2 CASSQEVVSGELFF TGTGCCAGCAGCCAAGAAGTGGTTTCCGGGGAGCTGTTTTTT
TRBJ2-7 NA NA 14 TRBV4-1 CASSQDRNSYEQYF TGCGCCAGCAGCCAAGACAGAAATTCCTACGAGCAGTACTTC
TRBJ2-3 NA TRBD2 14 TRBV29-1 CSVGGGRPTDTQYF TGCAGCGTTGGAGGCGGGAGGCCCACAGATACGCAGTATTTT
TRBJ2-3 NA NA 17 TRBV7-2 CASSLFRGLQRTDTQYF TGTGCCAGCAGCCTTTTTCGTGGACTGCAGCGCACAGATACGCAGTATTTT
TRBJ1-5 few TRBD1 16 TRBV6-5 CASSYSGQGKGQPQHF TGTGCCAGCAGTTACTCGGGACAGGGCAAGGGTCAGCCCCAGCATTTT
TRBJ1-2 NA NA 16 TRBV29-1 CSGGILPSGGNYGYTF TGCAGCGGGGGTATCCTCCCCTCGGGGGGCAACTATGGCTACACCTTC
TRBJ2-1 NA NA 12 TRBV10-3 CAISDSTGPAFF TGTGCCATCAGTGACTCGACTGGCCCGGCGTTCTTC
TRBJ2-5 once NA 15 TRBV19 CASSIGGRVIETQYF TGTGCCAGTAGTATAGGGGGCAGGGTAATAGAGACCCAGTACTTC
TRBJ2-1 NA TRBD1 15 TRBV18 CASSWGQGDYNEQFF TGTGCCAGCTCATGGGGACAGGGTGACTACAATGAGCAGTTCTTC
TRBJ1-2 NA NA 14 TRBV2 CASSEVGRSYGYTF TGTGCCAGCAGTGAAGTCGGCAGGTCCTATGGCTACACCTTC
TRBJ1-2 once TRBD1 17 TRBV19 CASSADRRTGRIYGYTF TGTGCCAGTAGCGCCGACCGAAGGACAGGGAGGATCTATGGCTACACCTTC
TRBJ2-7 once NA 13 TRBV6-6 CASSRGGVAEQYF TGTGCCAGCAGTCGAGGGGGTGTAGCCGAGCAGTACTTC
TRBJ1-5 NA TRBD1 13 TRBV30 CAWSDREFQPQHF TGTGCCTGGAGCGACAGGGAGTTCCAGCCCCAGCATTTT
TRBJ1-1 NA NA 15 TRBV6-1 CASIDPGQMNTEAFF TGTGCCAGCATCGATCCGGGACAAATGAACACTGAAGCTTTCTTT
TRBJ2-3 NA NA 13 TRBV5-1 CASSVGMGDTQYF TGCGCCAGCAGTGTGGGCATGGGAGATACGCAGTATTTT
TRBJ1-1 NA TRBD1 14 TRBV5-4 CASSRDREAPEAFF TGTGCCAGCAGCCGGGACAGGGAGGCCCCTGAAGCTTTCTTT
TRBJ1-1 NA TRBD1 14 TRBV6-4 CASRGDREASEAFF TGTGCCAGCAGAGGGGACAGGGAGGCATCTGAAGCTTTCTTT
TRBJ1-4 few NA 14 TRBV6-6 CASRGGGLNEKLFF TGTGCCAGCCGGGGGGGAGGTCTTAATGAAAAACTGTTTTTT
TRBJ2-1 NA NA 12 TRBV6-5 CASRSTYNEQFF TGTGCCAGCCGCAGTACCTACAATGAGCAGTTCTTC
TRBJ1-1 NA NA 12 TRBV2 CASTDPNTEAFF TGTGCCAGCACGGACCCGAACACTGAAGCTTTCTTT